The clone carrying this T cell receptor beta chain turned up a few times. Its target is unknown. Noted treatment: roughly 10-day PBMC culture with coronavirus spike peptide pools or control peptides (ViraFEST assay). Before TCRs were sequenced, ViraFEST expanded antigen-specific T cells with peptide pools. By negative selection, CD4+ T cells were isolated once culture had run for about 10 days. The data stem from a study of vaccination and CD4 T cells after COVID-19. Scientists ran DNA taken from cultured CD4+ T cells through the Oncomine TCR Beta short-read assay for sequencing. TCRdb called the PCR reads again in MiXCR, with one record for every CDR3 protein. The top ten hold roughly 12% of the sample, which has fewer than 14,000 distinct CDR3 sequences, about two fifths seen once. The CDR3 has 12 amino acids.

This clonotype was obtained from a human donor who had recovered from COVID-19. This material consisted of CD4+ T cells from blood, cultured in vitro, taken after SARS-CoV-2 vaccination. The V call is TRBV21-1, the J call TRBJ1-5. TRBV21-1 is a known pseudogene. The CDR3 region is CASSPTGRPQHF. In nucleotides, the CDR3 is TGTGCCAGCAGCCCCACGGGCCGGCCCCAGCATTTT.